This paragraph covers one T cell receptor (beta chain) sequence. Its cognate antigen is unknown. This sample is part of a study of CD8+CD57+ T cells in acquired aplastic anemia. Across the study: An average of roughly 3 ug of DNA was obtained from sorted CD4+ and CD8+ cells. Healthy donors had, on average, roughly 9.9 million reads for their CD4+ cells. Whole-study findings and limits: With respect to CD8+ Simpson's diversity, patients and controls did not differ significantly. Patients and controls shared just under 30 CD8+ CDR3 sequences.

This CDR3 spans 17 amino acids. CDR1 is DFQATT, CDR2 SNEGSKA, per germline (reference sequence). V was cut by 6 bases and J by 0 bases, with 20 bases left in between. Genomic DNA constituted the template upon which TCR beta VDJ and CDR3 profiling was performed. MiXCR was run by TCRdb on the reads, yielding one entry per CDR3 protein. This sample has tens of thousands of distinct CDR3 sequences, with roughly half found just once. This chain links TRBV20-1 with TRBJ2-2; TRBD1 might be the D (5 bases). The sequencing input was sorted CD4+, CD8+, or CD8+CD57+ T cells (not recorded which) from PBMCs. The sequence was collected from a human donor in good health, serving as a control. DNA for the CDR3: TGCAGTGCGGCCGGTCCCCAGGGCTGTGCGAACACCGGGGAGCTGTTTTTT. Protein sequence: CSAAGPQGCANTGELFF.